A selection of T cell receptor beta chains follows, all from one sample in a study of blood T cell repertoires in COVID-19. This table comes from immunoSEQ multiplex PCR, and its TCRdb copy is limited to in-frame clones, with some not included. Here the sample spans around 120,000 clones, less than 90% being singletons. Sequences were obtained from peripheral blood. Receptor source: a man aged 70-80 years with acute or convalescent COVID-19. Each CDR3 is given with its conserved first and last residue. Fields, in order: V gene, D gene, clone size, J gene, CDR3 DNA, CDR3 protein. D genes are given only for firm matches. Rows may omit the clone size; those that give it use once, few, many or a size class.

TRBV6-5	-	-	TRBJ1-1	TGTGCCAGCAGTCTCCAGGTGAACACTGAAGCTTTCTTT	CASSLQVNTEAFF
TRBV28	-	once	TRBJ1-1	TGTGCCAGCAGAGAGGGCTTGAACACTGAAGCTTTCTTT	CASREGLNTEAFF
TRBV3-1/TRBV3-2	-	-	TRBJ1-1	TGTGCCAGCAGCCAAGGGGGGGGGCGGACTGAAGCTTTCTTT	CASSQGGGRTEAFF
TRBV19	TRBD2	-	TRBJ2-1	TGTGCCAGTACCCCGAGCGGGAACCCATACAATGAGCAGTTCTTC	CASTPSGNPYNEQFF
TRBV19	-	-	TRBJ1-5	TGTGCCAGTAGTACGTTACAGAATCAGCCCCAGCATTTT	CASSTLQNQPQHF
TRBV2	TRBD2	-	TRBJ2-5	TGTGCCAGCGATGCCGGACTAGCGGGGGGGTACTTC	CASDAGLAGGYF
TRBV28	TRBD1	-	TRBJ1-2	TGTGCCAGCAGTTCCAACGACAGGGGACGTGGCTACACCTTC	CASSSNDRGRGYTF
TRBV10-1	TRBD2	-	TRBJ2-5	TGCGCCAGCAGTGAGTCGTCTAGCGGGGGGGTGGAGACCCAGTACTTC	CASSESSSGGVETQYF
TRBV6-2/TRBV6-3	-	-	TRBJ2-3	TGTGCCAGCAGTTATACTAGTGCCCCTAGCACAGATACGCAGTATTTT	CASSYTSAPSTDTQYF
TRBV2	TRBD1	-	TRBJ1-2	TGTGCCAGCAGGGAGGGGACAGGTCATAACTATGGCTACACCTTC	CASREGTGHNYGYTF
TRBV4-2	-	-	TRBJ2-7	TGTGCCAGCAGCCAAGATTACCTAGTGGGCTACGAGCAGTACTTC	CASSQDYLVGYEQYF
TRBV7-9	TRBD2	few	TRBJ2-3	TGTGCCAGCAGGGAAGATAGCGGGGGGTCCACACGTACGCAGTATTTT	CASREDSGGSTRTQYF
TRBV6-5	-	-	TRBJ1-4	TGTGCCAGCAGTTCAGTCGGAGGGGATGTTGAAAAACTGTTTTTT	CASSSVGGDVEKLFF
TRBV28	-	-	TRBJ1-5	TGTGCCAGCAGTTTCGTTAGATCAGGGGACAATCAGCCCCAGCATTTT	CASSFVRSGDNQPQHF
TRBV6-6	TRBD2	few	TRBJ2-7	TGTGCCAGCAGAACTAGCGGGGGTTCTAGCTCCTACGAGCAGTACTTC	CASRTSGGSSSYEQYF
TRBV9	-	-	TRBJ1-6	TGTGCCAGCAGCGACCCAGGGGTTAGGTCACCCCTCCACTTT	CASSDPGVRSPLHF
TRBV6-5	-	-	TRBJ2-1	TGTGCCAGTCCGACCGGCGGTGAGCAGTTCTTC	CASPTGGEQFF
TRBV7-3	-	-	TRBJ1-1	TGTGCCAGCAGCTTAAACCGGGACACTGAAGCTTTCTTT	CASSLNRDTEAFF
TRBV14	-	-	TRBJ2-7	TGTGCCAGCAGCCTGACCGACAGCTCCTACGAGCAGTACTTC	CASSLTDSSYEQYF
TRBV6-1	-	once	TRBJ2-5	TGTGCCAGCAGTGACCCCGGGTACCAAGAGACCCAGTACTTC	CASSDPGYQETQYF
TRBV7-2	TRBD2	-	TRBJ2-2	TGTGCCAGCAGCTTAGGCGGGGGGGCCGGGGAGCTGTTTTTT	CASSLGGGAGELFF
TRBV6-5	-	-	TRBJ1-4	TGTGCCAGCACCAAGTGGCAGGGCGAAAAACTGTTTTTT	CASTKWQGEKLFF
TRBV10-2	-	-	TRBJ2-7	TGCGCCAGCGCCCGCAACCGCGGCATTCTCTCCTACGAGCAGTACTTC	CASARNRGILSYEQYF
TRBV5-1	TRBD1	-	TRBJ2-5	TGCGCCAGCAGCTACGGGACAGGGGGCGGAGGGGAGACCCAGTACTTC	CASSYGTGGGGETQYF
TRBV25-1	-	-	TRBJ1-4	TGTGCCAGCAGTGAAAGGTCAGGGTGGCATGAAAAACTGTTTTTT	CASSERSGWHEKLFF
TRBV5-8	-	-	TRBJ1-6	TGTGCCAGCAGCTTACAGATGGTTAATTCACCCCTCCACTTT	CASSLQMVNSPLHF
TRBV10-3	TRBD1	-	TRBJ1-3	TGTGCCATCAGATCGGACAGGGCGGGAAACACCATATATTTT	CAIRSDRAGNTIYF
TRBV19	TRBD1	-	TRBJ2-3	TGTGCCAGTAGCCACAGGGGGACAGATACGCAGTATTTT	CASSHRGTDTQYF
TRBV24-1	-	-	TRBJ2-2	TGTGCCACCAGTGATTTAGTCGGGACTCCGAGAACCGGGGAGCTGTTTTTT	CATSDLVGTPRTGELFF
TRBV1	-	-	TRBJ2-1	TGCACCAGCAGCCAACGGACTAGCGGGGGGATGGAGCTTTACAATGAGCAGTTCTTC	CTSSQRTSGGMELYNEQFF
TRBV28	TRBD1	-	TRBJ1-3	TGTGCCAGCAGTCTACTAAGGACAGGGGCAGGAAACACCATATATTTT	CASSLLRTGAGNTIYF
TRBV28	-	-	TRBJ1-2	TGTGCCAGCAGTTCCGCGGAGGGAAACTATGGCTACACCTTC	CASSSAEGNYGYTF